Listed below are T cell receptor beta chains from one sample, sequenced in a study of blood T cells in healthy people across ages. Each CDR3 protein is one row after TCRdb ran MiXCR on the 5' RACE reads. The table includes about 780,000 distinct CDR3 sequences, about half detected once. Source material: blood. The receptors shown here come from a man older than 75 in good health. Each CDR3 is given with its conserved first and last residue. The D gene is left open where the match is weak. The size field is filled for only some rows; it gives once, few, many or a size class.

V gene	J gene	D gene	clone size	CDR3 protein	CDR3 DNA
TRBV3-1	TRBJ1-1	NA	NA	CASSQEGAPLNTEAFF	TGTGCCAGCAGCCAAGAGGGGGCCCCCCTGAACACTGAAGCTTTCTTT
TRBV28	TRBJ2-7	NA	many	CASTQGFLSYEQYF	TGTGCCAGCACCCAAGGGTTCCTCTCCTACGAGCAGTACTTC
TRBV14	TRBJ2-5	TRBD2	few	CASSQTSGKETQYF	TGTGCCAGCAGCCAAACTAGCGGGAAAGAGACCCAGTACTTC
TRBV7-2	TRBJ2-3	NA	NA	CASGKGPLSSDTQYF	TGTGCCAGCGGGAAGGGTCCCCTGAGTTCAGATACGCAGTATTTT
TRBV20-1	TRBJ2-3	NA	once	CSATGIEDTQYF	TGCAGTGCTACAGGGATCGAAGATACGCAGTATTTT
TRBV7-2	TRBJ1-1	NA	NA	CARSPNGGHRTEAFF	TGTGCCAGAAGCCCCAACGGGGGGCATCGGACTGAAGCTTTCTTT
TRBV5-1	TRBJ2-5	TRBD2	NA	CASSWSGGGQETQYF	TGCGCCAGCAGCTGGAGTGGGGGGGGACAAGAGACCCAGTACTTC
TRBV29-1	TRBJ2-1	TRBD2	NA	CSAGLVGYNEQFF	TGCAGCGCGGGACTAGTCGGGTACAATGAGCAGTTCTTC
TRBV12-3/TRBV12-4	TRBJ2-3	NA	few	CASSLSVEDTQYF	TGTGCCAGCAGTTTATCGGTGGAGGATACGCAGTATTTT
TRBV2	TRBJ1-2	TRBD1	NA	CASSEPRAGGRDGYTF	TGTGCCAGCAGTGAACCCCGCGCAGGGGGCAGGGATGGCTACACCTTC
TRBV7-2	TRBJ1-5	TRBD1	few	CASSFPAGTGPGQPQHF	TGTGCCAGCAGCTTCCCCGCCGGGACAGGGCCAGGGCAGCCCCAGCATTTT
TRBV9	TRBJ1-1	NA	many	CARQGGRTEAFF	TGTGCCAGACAGGGCGGGAGGACTGAAGCTTTCTTT